This T cell receptor (beta chain) was observed in a study of CD8 T cells in ankylosing spondylitis. Broader study findings: There was a TCR beta motif, made of several highly homologous variants, that appeared characteristic of ankylosing spondylitis blood. Clones tied to disease were said to be significantly enriched in matched ankylosing spondylitis synovial fluid.

V was clipped by 3 bases and J by 10 bases, with 14 bases between them. Germline V gives CDR1 SGHRS, CDR2 YFSETQ. The CDR3 spans 13 residues. For this clonotype: The antigen is unknown.

From the 5' RACE reads, TCRdb called clonotypes with MiXCR, one entry per CDR3 protein. The data contain roughly 220,000 distinct CDR3 sequences, around 18% of them singletons. The material sequenced was blood, either unsorted or a sorted T cell fraction (not recorded which). This chain connects TRBV5-1 to TRBJ2-1, with D possibly being TRBD1 (5 bases). This TCR derives from a male donor with ankylosing spondylitis. The CDR3 is CASSSHWGAEQFF. For the CDR3, the DNA is TGCGCCAGCAGCTCTCACTGGGGCGCGGAGCAGTTCTTC.